These T cell receptor beta chains were read from a single sample in a study of cytomegalovirus exposure and HLA in healthy donors. Profiling relied on immunoSEQ multiplex PCR, and the TCRdb table lists in-frame clones only, not all of them. Of about 140,000 clones listed, just under 85% are singletons. What was sequenced was PBMCs. The receptors originated from a man between 25 and 39 years old in good health and CMV-seropositive. Each CDR3 is given with its conserved first and last residue. Fields, in order: D gene, V gene, J gene, clone size, CDR3 protein, CDR3 DNA. The D gene is left open where the match is weak. For some rows the clone size is stated as once, few or many, or as a class when expanded; others skip it.

d_call: NA
v_call: TRBV7-9
j_call: TRBJ2-2
clone_size: NA
cdr3_aa: CASSLDTFTGELFF
cdr3_nt: TGTGCCAGCAGCCTCGACACCTTCACCGGGGAGCTGTTTTTT

d_call: TRBD1
v_call: TRBV30
j_call: TRBJ1-5
clone_size: NA
cdr3_aa: CAWGTGGNQPQHF
cdr3_nt: TGTGCCTGGGGGACAGGGGGTAACCAGCCCCAGCATTTT

d_call: NA
v_call: TRBV7-2
j_call: TRBJ1-1
clone_size: NA
cdr3_aa: CASSLWKETEAFF
cdr3_nt: TGTGCCAGCAGCTTATGGAAGGAGACTGAAGCTTTCTTT

d_call: NA
v_call: TRBV11-2
j_call: TRBJ1-5
clone_size: NA
cdr3_aa: CASSLEASNQPQHF
cdr3_nt: TGTGCCAGCAGCTTAGAGGCCAGCAATCAGCCCCAGCATTTT

d_call: TRBD1
v_call: TRBV28
j_call: TRBJ2-7
clone_size: NA
cdr3_aa: CASSPTGGRIEQYF
cdr3_nt: TGTGCCAGCAGTCCGACAGGGGGGAGAATCGAGCAGTACTTC

d_call: NA
v_call: TRBV9
j_call: TRBJ1-1
clone_size: few
cdr3_aa: CASSVETDTEAFF
cdr3_nt: TGTGCCAGCAGCGTAGAGACAGACACTGAAGCTTTCTTT

d_call: TRBD1
v_call: TRBV28
j_call: TRBJ1-5
clone_size: NA
cdr3_aa: CASSDPPGGGTGHNQPQHF
cdr3_nt: TGTGCCAGCAGTGACCCCCCGGGGGGCGGGACAGGGCACAATCAGCCCCAGCATTTT

d_call: NA
v_call: TRBV19
j_call: TRBJ1-2
clone_size: NA
cdr3_aa: CASSPTTGSNYGYTF
cdr3_nt: TGTGCCAGTAGTCCTACGACGGGTAGTAACTATGGCTACACCTTC

d_call: TRBD2
v_call: TRBV2
j_call: TRBJ2-7
clone_size: NA
cdr3_aa: CASSVDTSGYEQYF
cdr3_nt: TGTGCCAGCAGTGTGGACACTAGCGGATACGAGCAGTACTTC

d_call: NA
v_call: TRBV14
j_call: TRBJ1-3
clone_size: once
cdr3_aa: CASSQELVQRGNTIYF
cdr3_nt: TGTGCCAGCAGCCAAGAACTTGTGCAGAGGGGAAACACCATATATTTT

d_call: TRBD1
v_call: TRBV9
j_call: TRBJ1-3
clone_size: NA
cdr3_aa: CASSPTTGWSSGNTIYF
cdr3_nt: TGTGCCAGCAGCCCAACGACAGGGTGGAGCTCTGGAAACACCATATATTTT

d_call: NA
v_call: TRBV5-1
j_call: TRBJ1-5
clone_size: NA
cdr3_aa: CASSPSGTLNQPQHF
cdr3_nt: TGCGCCAGCAGCCCCTCAGGGACACTTAATCAGCCCCAGCATTTT

d_call: TRBD2
v_call: TRBV7-2
j_call: TRBJ2-7
clone_size: NA
cdr3_aa: CASSLPGLAGVYEQYF
cdr3_nt: TGTGCCAGCAGCCTACCGGGACTAGCTGGGGTTTACGAGCAGTACTTC

d_call: TRBD2
v_call: TRBV9
j_call: TRBJ2-1
clone_size: few
cdr3_aa: CASSDTSGSYNEQFF
cdr3_nt: TGTGCCAGCAGCGACACTAGCGGATCCTACAATGAGCAGTTCTTC

d_call: NA
v_call: TRBV5-1
j_call: TRBJ1-1
clone_size: NA
cdr3_aa: CASSSLQGLQEAFF
cdr3_nt: TGCGCCAGCAGCTCATTACAGGGTTTACAAGAAGCTTTCTTT

d_call: NA
v_call: TRBV5-6
j_call: TRBJ1-2
clone_size: NA
cdr3_aa: CASSQGWSDYGYTF
cdr3_nt: TGTGCCAGCAGCCAGGGGTGGAGTGATTATGGCTACACCTTC

d_call: TRBD1
v_call: TRBV27
j_call: TRBJ1-6
clone_size: NA
cdr3_aa: CASSLPTGGNSPLHF
cdr3_nt: TGTGCCAGCAGTTTACCGACAGGGGGTAATTCACCCCTCCACTTT

d_call: NA
v_call: TRBV28
j_call: TRBJ1-2
clone_size: once
cdr3_aa: CASGRNYGYTF
cdr3_nt: TGTGCCAGCGGCAGAAACTATGGCTACACCTTC

d_call: NA
v_call: TRBV6-1
j_call: TRBJ2-2
clone_size: NA
cdr3_aa: CASSEARAVRTGELFF
cdr3_nt: TGTGCCAGCAGTGAAGCGCGAGCGGTCCGCACCGGGGAGCTGTTTTTT

d_call: TRBD1
v_call: TRBV19
j_call: TRBJ2-1
clone_size: once
cdr3_aa: CASRLRTGGGNEQFF
cdr3_nt: TGTGCCAGTCGCCTTAGGACAGGGGGCGGAAATGAGCAGTTCTTC

d_call: TRBD2
v_call: TRBV5-6
j_call: TRBJ2-7
clone_size: NA
cdr3_aa: CASSWSLTSGATYEQYF
cdr3_nt: TGTGCCAGCAGCTGGTCGCTGACTAGCGGGGCGACCTACGAGCAGTACTTC